This T cell receptor (beta chain) was captured in a study of response to subunit inactivated influenza vaccine. This clonotype has ten or more counts. TCRdb reanalysed the RT-PCR reads using MiXCR and keeps one entry per CDR3 protein. The sample lists roughly 460,000 distinct CDR3 sequences; about a tenth were seen once. Germline CDR1 is DFQATT and CDR2 is SNEGSKA (reference sequence). V lost 4 bases and J lost 6, with 12 bases in between. This CDR3 spans 13 amino acids. The chain employs TRBV20-1 and TRBJ2-2; no clear D. The sample in question was PBMCs from blood, obtained more than 35 days after vaccination. The receptor's source is a man in his fifties or sixties who received an inactivated influenza vaccine. Here the CDR3 DNA reads TGCAGTGCTAACCAAGTAAACGCCGGGGAGCTGTTTTTT. This gives the protein CSANQVNAGELFF.